The clone carrying this T cell receptor beta chain was detected many times. Antigen unknown. V lost 4 bases and J 4 bases, leaving 4 bases between the germline ends. CDR1 and CDR2 from the germline V gene are SGHRS and YFSETQ. This CDR3 is 11 amino acids long. Construction of the TCRbeta library involved unique molecular identifiers. TCRdb fed the PCR reads into MiXCR, producing one record per CDR3 protein. The sample has hundreds of thousands of distinct CDR3 sequences, roughly 8.2% seen once; the top ten hold approximately 8.6%. This specimen comes from a study of T-cell reconstitution after alpha-beta-depleted transplantation in children. Regarding the study as a whole: Diversity of TCRbeta at day 60 was high in some patients, arising from surviving recipient T cells and thymic progenitors. T-cell counts and diversity at one year following transplant were attributed mainly to newly produced T cells. Several hundred rapidly expanded clones from non-depleted graft cells reportedly supplied alpha-beta T cells about two months post-transplant.

This receptor was taken from a female patient between 2 and 10 years old who had a stem cell transplant for Fanconi anemia, so the T cells may come from the graft donor. The genes are TRBV5-1 and TRBJ2-3; D unresolved. The source material was peripheral blood, sampled 360 days after TCRalphabeta/CD19-depleted stem cell transplant. DNA of the CDR3: TGCGCCAGCAGCCACGCAGATACGCAGTATTTT. It yields the protein CASSHADTQYF.